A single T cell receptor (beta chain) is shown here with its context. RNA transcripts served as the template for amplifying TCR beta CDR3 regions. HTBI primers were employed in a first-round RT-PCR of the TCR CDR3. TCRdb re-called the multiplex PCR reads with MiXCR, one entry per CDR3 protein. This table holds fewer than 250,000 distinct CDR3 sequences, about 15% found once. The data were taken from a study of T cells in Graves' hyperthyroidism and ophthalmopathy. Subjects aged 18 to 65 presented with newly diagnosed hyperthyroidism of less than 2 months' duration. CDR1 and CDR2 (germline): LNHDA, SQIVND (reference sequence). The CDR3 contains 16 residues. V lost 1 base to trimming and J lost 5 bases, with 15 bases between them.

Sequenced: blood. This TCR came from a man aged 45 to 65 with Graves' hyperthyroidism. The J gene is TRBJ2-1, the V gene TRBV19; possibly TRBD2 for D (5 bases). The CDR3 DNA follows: TGTGCCAGTAGTATAGTGGGTCGGACTTACAACAATGAGCAGTTCTTC. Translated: CASSIVGRTYNNEQFF.